The text below deals with one T cell receptor (beta chain). The antigen is undetermined. As originally analysed: What underpinned the distant-metastasis classifier for papillary thyroid cancer was the set of CDR3 differences across clinicopathological groups. TCRdb reanalyzed the PCR reads with MiXCR. TCRdb assigned the V and J calls; the authors' analysis was not used. The sample consists of 90,000 or so clones, less than 10% of them appearing once. The data were taken from a study of metastatic and nonmetastatic thyroid tumors. On the study more broadly: Repertoire comparisons spanned blood and tumor or nodule tissue from malignant and benign thyroid patients.

Findings and caveats of the study: The study reportedly found significantly higher TCR beta diversity in malignant thyroid tumors than benign nodules, in blood and tumor.

Patients underwent thyroid surgery, and none had received any treatment before it. The source is a female donor with papillary thyroid cancer or a benign thyroid nodule (not recorded which). Some clones in this sample may be carry-over from other donors' samples. The sample comprised blood.

CDR3 sequence reads: CASSLDLWDEQFF. The CDR3 DNA sequence: TGTGCCAGCAGCTTAGATCTTTGGGATGAGCAGTTCTTC. The rearrangement links TRBV11-3 to TRBJ2-1, with D unclear. Trimming removed 0 bases from V and 8 bases from J, with 8 bases in between. The CDR3 loop spans 13 amino acids. From germline, CDR1 is SGHNT and CDR2 YENEEA.